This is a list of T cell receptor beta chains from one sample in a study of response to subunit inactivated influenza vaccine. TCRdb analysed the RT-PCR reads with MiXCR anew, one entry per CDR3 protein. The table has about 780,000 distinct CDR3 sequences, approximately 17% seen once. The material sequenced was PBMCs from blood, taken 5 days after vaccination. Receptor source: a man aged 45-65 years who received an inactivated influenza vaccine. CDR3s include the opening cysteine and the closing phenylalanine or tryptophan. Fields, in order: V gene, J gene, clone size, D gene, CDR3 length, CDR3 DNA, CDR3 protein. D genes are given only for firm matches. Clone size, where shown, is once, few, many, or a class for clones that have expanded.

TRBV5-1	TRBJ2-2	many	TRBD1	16	TGCGCCAGCAGCTTGGAAGGGGGCGCGAACACCGGGGAGCTGTTTTTT	CASSLEGGANTGELFF
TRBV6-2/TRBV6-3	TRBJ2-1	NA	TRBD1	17	TGTGCCAGCAGTTACGTTTGGGGACAGGGTTTCGACAATGAGCAGTTCTTC	CASSYVWGQGFDNEQFF
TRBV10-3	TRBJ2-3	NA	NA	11	TGTGCCAACTATCTGACTAGTACGCAGTATTTT	CANYLTSTQYF
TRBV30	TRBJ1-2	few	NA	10	TGTGCCTGGAGTCCCTATGGCTACACCTTC	CAWSPYGYTF
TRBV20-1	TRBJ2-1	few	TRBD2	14	TGCAGTGCCAAGCGGACTAGCGGCTACAATGAGCAGTTCTTC	CSAKRTSGYNEQFF
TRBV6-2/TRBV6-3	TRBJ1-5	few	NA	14	TGTGCCAGCAGTTACTCGATGGGGGGTCAGCCCCAGCATTTT	CASSYSMGGQPQHF
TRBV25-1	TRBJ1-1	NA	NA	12	TGTGCCAGCAGTTTTGTTGGCGCTGAAGCTTTCTTT	CASSFVGAEAFF
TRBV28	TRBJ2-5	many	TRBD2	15	TGTGCCAGCAGCCCCGGGCTAGCGGGGAGAGAGACCCAGTACTTC	CASSPGLAGRETQYF
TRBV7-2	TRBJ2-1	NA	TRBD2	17	TGTGCCAGCAGTCGACTGGGGGGGACGGTTATAAACAATGAGCAGTTCTTC	CASSRLGGTVINNEQFF
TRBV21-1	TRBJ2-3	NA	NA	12	TGTGCCCCAGCCGGCGGCACAGATACGCAGTATTTT	CAPAGGTDTQYF
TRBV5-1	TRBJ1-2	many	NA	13	TGCGCCAGCAGCTTTGAAGGTTACGATGGCTACACCTTC	CASSFEGYDGYTF
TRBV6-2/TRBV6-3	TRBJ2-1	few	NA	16	TGTGCCAGCAGTTCCTTTACTAGTGGCTCCTACAATGAGCAGTTCTTC	CASSSFTSGSYNEQFF
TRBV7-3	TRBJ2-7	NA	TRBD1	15	TGTGCCAGCAGCCTCTCCGGGACAGCAGGCTACGAGCAGTACTTC	CASSLSGTAGYEQYF
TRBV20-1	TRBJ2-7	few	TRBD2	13	TGCAGTGCTACTAAGCGGGAGGGCCTCGAGCAGTACTTC	CSATKREGLEQYF
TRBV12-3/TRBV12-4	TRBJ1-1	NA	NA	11	TGTGCCAGCACTACTGGCCCTGAAGCTTTCTTT	CASTTGPEAFF
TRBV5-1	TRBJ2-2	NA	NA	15	TGCGCCAGCAGCTTGGGGGGACTGGAGACCGGGGAGCTGTTTTTT	CASSLGGLETGELFF
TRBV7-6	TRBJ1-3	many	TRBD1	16	TGTGCCAGCAGCTTAGCGCCCAGACAGGGGGCGAACACCATATATTTT	CASSLAPRQGANTIYF
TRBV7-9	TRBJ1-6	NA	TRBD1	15	TGTGCCAGCAGCTTAGAGGGGACAGGGGATTCACCCCTCCACTTT	CASSLEGTGDSPLHF
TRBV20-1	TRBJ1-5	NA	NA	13	TGCAGTGCTCGACAGTCATTCAATCAGCCCCAGCATTTT	CSARQSFNQPQHF
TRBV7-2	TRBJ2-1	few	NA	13	TGTGCCAGCAGCTACCGAGGGGTTTCTGTGCAGTTCTTC	CASSYRGVSVQFF
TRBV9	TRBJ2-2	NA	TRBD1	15	TGTGCCAGCAGCGTCCTAGGACAGGGGGCCGGGGAGCTGTTTTTT	CASSVLGQGAGELFF
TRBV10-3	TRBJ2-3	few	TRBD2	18	TGTGCCATCAGTGACTGGGGACTAGCGGGGGGGTACACAGATACGCAGTATTTT	CAISDWGLAGGYTDTQYF
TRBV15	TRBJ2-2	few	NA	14	TGTGCCAGCGCTGGGCGGCTGAACACCGGGGAGCTGTTTTTT	CASAGRLNTGELFF
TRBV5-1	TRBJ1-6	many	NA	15	TGCGCCAGCAGCTTGGGGGACAATTATAATTCACCCCTCCACTTT	CASSLGDNYNSPLHF
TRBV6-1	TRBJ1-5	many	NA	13	TGTGCCACTCGGCGGAGTAGCAATCAGCCCCAGCATTTT	CATRRSSNQPQHF
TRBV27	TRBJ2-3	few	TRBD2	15	TGTGCCAGCAGTTTCGTTGCGGGGGGGCAAGATACGCAGTATTTT	CASSFVAGGQDTQYF
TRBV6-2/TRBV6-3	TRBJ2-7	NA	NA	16	TGTGCCAGCAGACCCCCTGGGCTAGCGAGCTCCTACGAGCAGTACTTC	CASRPPGLASSYEQYF
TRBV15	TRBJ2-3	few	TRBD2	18	TGTGCCACCAGCAGAAAGGCGGGGGGGTTCCGTCGGGCAGATACGCAGTATTTT	CATSRKAGGFRRADTQYF